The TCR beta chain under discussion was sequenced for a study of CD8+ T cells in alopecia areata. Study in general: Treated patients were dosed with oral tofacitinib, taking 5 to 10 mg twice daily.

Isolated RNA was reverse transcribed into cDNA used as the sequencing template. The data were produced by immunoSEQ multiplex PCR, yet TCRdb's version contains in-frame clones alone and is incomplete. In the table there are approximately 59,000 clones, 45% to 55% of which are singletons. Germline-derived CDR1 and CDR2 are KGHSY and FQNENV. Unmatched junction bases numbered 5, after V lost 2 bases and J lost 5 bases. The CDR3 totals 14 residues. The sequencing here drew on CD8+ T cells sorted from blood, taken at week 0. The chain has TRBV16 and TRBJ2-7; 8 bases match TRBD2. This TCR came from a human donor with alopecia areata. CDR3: CASSQAGLAHEQYF. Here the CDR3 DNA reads TGTGCCAGCAGCCAAGCAGGACTAGCCCACGAGCAGTACTTC.